These 3 T cell receptor beta chains originate from one sample sequenced in a study of blood T cell repertoires in COVID-19. Sequencing was performed with immunoSEQ multiplex PCR; in TCRdb, only in-frame clones are kept and a portion is missing. The sample lists some 270,000 clones, 90% occurring once. Material: peripheral blood. These receptors were collected from a woman aged 55-69 years with COVID-19, enrolled during active disease.

V gene TRBV19 combines with J gene TRBJ1-1; D is unresolved. The CDR3 has 15 residues. CDR1 is LNHDA and CDR2 is SQIVND in the germline V gene (reference sequence). The ends were cut back, 3 bases at V and 2 bases at J, with 13 bases in the middle. CDR3 sequence reads: CASSIASRSNTEAFF. The CDR3 DNA sequence: TGTGCCAGTAGTATCGCATCCCGGAGTAACACTGAAGCTTTCTTT. Full variable domain (remainder filled in from reference TRBV19 and TRBJ1-1): DGGITQSPKYLFRKEGQNVTLSCEQNLNHDAMYWYRQDPGQGLRLIYYSQIVNDFQKGDIAEGYSVSREKKESFPLTVTSAQKNPTAFYLCASSIASRSNTEAFFGQGTRLTVV.

The rearrangement links TRBV12-3 or TRBV12-4 to TRBJ2-7, with a possible D match to TRBD2 (5 bases). The V gene lost 7 bases and the J gene lost 5 bases, with 9 bases spanning the gap. The CDR3 has 11 residues. The CDR3, as DNA: TGTGCCAGCACGGGATTACACGAGCAGTACTTC. As protein: CASTGLHEQYF.

This sequence joins TRBV6-2 or TRBV6-3 and TRBJ1-2; 8 bases match TRBD1. The germline gives CDR1 MNHEY, CDR2 SVGEGT. After removal of 2 bases from V and 1 base from J, the junction contained 3 bases not matched to a gene. The CDR3 runs 15 residues. The CDR3 nucleotides are TGTGCCAGCAGTTACGCAGGGGGCGGTAACTATGGCTACACCTTC. Translated: CASSYAGGGNYGYTF.